A single sample is the source of the 16 T cell receptor beta chains below, sequenced in a study of beta chain features in type 1 diabetes. Study-wide results and limits: In all four CD4+ subsets, TCRB CDR3 length was significantly, moderately reduced in type 1 diabetes.

Since all of the isolated RNA was reverse transcribed, expressed TCRB transcripts were what got sequenced. The protocol was immunoSEQ multiplex PCR, while the TCRdb copy is restricted to in-frame clones and leaves out a portion. The sample contains more than 100,000 clones, under 30% of which appear only once. Their target antigens are unknown. Sequencing input: central memory CD4+ T cells from blood. These receptors all come from a woman between 18 and 29 years old with type 1 diabetes.

This clone has ten or more counts. The sample contains more than one DNA sequence encoding this CDR3. The chain combines TRBV29-1 with TRBJ1-1, with D uncertain. This CDR3 is 12 amino acids long. Trimming cost V 4 bases and J 1 base, with 7 bases left between them. Germline loops: CDR1 SQVTM, CDR2 ANQGSEA. The CDR3 DNA follows: TGCAGCGTTGCCGGCGGGAACACTGAAGCTTTCTTT. Translating gives CSVAGGNTEAFF.

This clone was counted between two and nine times. J is TRBJ2-2 and V is TRBV2, with 7 bases that match TRBD2. V lost 5 bases to trimming and J lost 1 base; unmatched junction nucleotides: 4. The CDR3 is 15 residues long. From germline, CDR1 is SNHLY and CDR2 FYNNEI. The CDR3 sequence: CASSPGRMNTGELFF. In nucleotides, the CDR3 is TGTGCCAGCAGTCCCGGGAGGATGAACACCGGGGAGCTGTTTTTT.

This clone was counted a few times. This chain uses TRBV23-1 with TRBJ2-2; 7 bases agree with TRBD2. TRBV23-1 is annotated as an ORF whose role is uncertain. The CDR3 spans 17 residues. V shed 0 bases, J shed 4 bases, and the junction held 8 bases outside the gene matches. The CDR3 loop is CASSQSSVAGCTGELFF. Written as DNA, the CDR3 is TGCGCCAGCAGTCAATCGTCGGTAGCGGGCTGCACCGGGGAGCTGTTTTTT.

A few counts support this clone. Different DNA sequences within this sample yield the same CDR3. The rearrangement uses TRBV11-2 and TRBJ2-1; possible D gene TRBD2, 5 bases. Germline CDR1 reads SGHAT; CDR2 reads FQNNGV. Trimming pared 3 bases from V and 6 bases from J, leaving 15 bases between. The CDR3 is 15 residues long. CDR3 loop: CASSFREGRGNEQFF. In DNA form, the CDR3 reads TGTGCCAGCAGCTTCAGAGAGGGCCGAGGCAATGAGCAGTTCTTC.

This clone was seen more than once but under ten times. The genes are TRBV11-3 and TRBJ2-2; the match to TRBD1 covers 9 bases. Trimming removed 3 bases from V and 1 base from J; junction bases left unmatched: 0. Germline values: CDR1 SGHNT, CDR2 YENEEA. The CDR3 is made up of 15 amino acids. CDR3 sequence reads: CASSLGQGNTGELFF. The CDR3 DNA reads as TGTGCCAGCAGCTTGGGACAGGGGAACACCGGGGAGCTGTTTTTT.

This clone was seen only a few times. DNA of the CDR3: TGCAGCGTTTCAGCGGGAGGGAGGGGGGGCTATGAGCAGTTCTTC. Residues: CSVSAGGRGGYEQFF. The chain recombines TRBV29-1 with TRBJ2-1; TRBD2 agrees at 10 bases. The junction had 12 bases not matched to a gene; V was cut back by 5 bases and J by 8 bases. The CDR3 runs 15 residues. Germline V CDR1 and CDR2: SQVTM, ANQGSEA.

The chain links TRBV6-1 to TRBJ1-2; 7 bases map to TRBD1. Trimming took 4 bases from V and 5 from J; bases not matched to a gene: 1. Germline CDR1 MNHNS, CDR2 SASEGT. This CDR3 is 12 amino acids long. The CDR3 region is CASSGGQYGYTF. The CDR3 DNA follows: TGTGCCAGCAGTGGGGGACAGTATGGCTACACCTTC.

This chain joins TRBV5-6 and TRBJ2-1, with 11 bases matching TRBD2. CDR1 and CDR2 from the germline V gene are SGHDT and YYEEEE. The length of the CDR3 is 15 residues. The V and J ends lost 2 bases and 7 bases, in that order; junction bases with no gene match: 5. For the CDR3, the DNA is TGTGCCAGCAGCTTACTCACTAGCGGGAGTAATGAGCAGTTCTTC. Translated, it gives CASSLLTSGSNEQFF.

The CDR3 region is CASSQDRAGGGAGNEQFF. CDR3 coding DNA: TGTGCCAGCAGCCAAGACAGGGCGGGAGGAGGCGCGGGGAATGAGCAGTTCTTC. This sequence joins TRBV4-2 and TRBJ2-1, with TRBD2 identical over 8 bases. Germline-derived CDR1 and CDR2 are LGHNA and YNFKEQ. The CDR3 length is 18 residues. J was trimmed by 7 bases and V by 0 bases; bases with no gene match: 14.

J is TRBJ2-1 and V is TRBV14; D is possibly TRBD2 (6 bases). The CDR3 totals 15 residues. V was trimmed by 4 bases and J by 2 bases, leaving 12 bases between them. Germline V lookup: CDR1 SGHDN, CDR2 FVKESK. The CDR3 region is CASSLGLTAYNEQFF. The CDR3 DNA reads as TGTGCCAGCAGCCTGGGACTTACGGCCTACAATGAGCAGTTCTTC.

The chain couples TRBV5-6 to TRBJ2-7, with TRBD1 matching over 8 bases. V shed 4 bases and J 6 bases; nucleotides not matched to a gene: 6. The CDR3 is made up of 13 amino acids. Germline assignment: CDR1 SGHDT and CDR2 YYEEEE. The CDR3 bases are TGTGCCAGCAGCCCGACAGGGGTAGCCGAGCAGTACGTC. It is translated as CASSPTGVAEQYV.

This clone has only a few counts. The V and J genes are TRBV27 and TRBJ2-1; 9 nucleotides match TRBD1. With V trimmed by 3 bases and J by 3 bases, 12 bases remained unmatched. The germline V gene has CDR1 MNHEY and CDR2 SMNVEV (reference sequence). This CDR3 comprises 18 residues. CDR3 nucleotides: TGTGCCAGCAGTTTTCAGAACAGGGGGCTAAGGCTCTACAATGAGCAGTTCTTC. Residues: CASSFQNRGLRLYNEQFF.

There are a few counts of this clone. The chain joins TRBV19 to TRBJ2-1; TRBD2 agrees at 15 bases. The germline CDR1 and CDR2 sequences are LNHDA and SQIVND (reference sequence). The CDR3 length is 14 residues. The trim removed 6 bases at V and 9 bases at J, leaving 3 bases unmatched. As DNA, the CDR3 is TGTGCCAGTAGCGGGACTAGCGGGAGGAGTGAGCAGTTCTTC. This translates into CASSGTSGRSEQFF. Supplemented by reference TRBV19 and TRBJ2-1, the full variable domain reads DGGITQSPKYLFRKEGQNVTLSCEQNLNHDAMYWYRQDPGQGLRLIYYSQIVNDFQKGDIAEGYSVSREKKESFPLTVTSAQKNPTAFYLCASSGTSGRSEQFFGPGTRLTVL.

The V call is TRBV6-5, the J call TRBJ2-7; perhaps TRBD1 as D (5 bases). The germline V gene has CDR1 MNHEY and CDR2 SVGAGI. The CDR3 runs to 15 residues. Deletions cut 0 bases from V and 4 bases from J, with 13 bases between. CDR3 protein: CASSYSSGLAYEQYF. CDR3 DNA sequence: TGTGCCAGCAGTTACTCATCAGGGTTGGCGTACGAGCAGTACTTC.

The chain couples TRBV7-3 to TRBJ1-1, with D possibly being TRBD1 (5 bases). Germline CDR1 is SGHTA and CDR2 is FQGTGA. This CDR3 spans 15 amino acids. V was cut by 0 bases and J by 1 base, with 9 bases left in between. The CDR3 loop reads CASSLTHGQNTEAFF. CDR3 sequence (DNA): TGTGCCAGCAGCTTAACCCACGGACAGAACACTGAAGCTTTCTTT. Full variable domain (rest looked up from reference TRBV7-3 and TRBJ1-1): GAGVSQTPSNKVTEKGKYVELRCDPISGHTALYWYRQSLGQGPEFLIYFQGTGAADDSGLPNDRFFAVRPEGSVSTLKIQRTERGDSAVYLCASSLTHGQNTEAFFGQGTRLTVV.

This chain joins TRBV7-3 and TRBJ2-1, with D tentatively TRBD1 (6 bases). The V end lost 2 bases, the J end lost 8 bases, and 10 bases lay between the germline ends. The CDR3 is 13 residues long. The germline gives CDR1 SGHTA, CDR2 FQGTGA. In DNA, the CDR3 is TGTGCCAGCAGCTTAGGGGGCAGCTATGAGCAGTTCTTC. Residues: CASSLGGSYEQFF.